Below are 17 T cell receptor beta chains sequenced from a single sample in a study of tumor-infiltrating lymphocytes in primary liver carcinoma. A primer matching the constant region was used to make TCR beta cDNA from approximately 500 ng of total RNA. What produced the TCR beta libraries was three nested multiplex PCR rounds using slightly modified ARM-PCR. TRBV1-TRBV30 forward primers and a C-beta reverse primer were used in the first two PCR rounds, which each ran for about 9 cycles. TCRdb analysed the multiplex PCR reads with MiXCR anew, one entry per CDR3 protein. Of fewer than 350,000 distinct CDR3 sequences listed, less than 70% are singletons. The researchers obtained blood RNA from unsorted whole blood and also extracted germline DNA. The sequencing sample was made of peripheral blood. These receptors all come from a middle-aged man with primary liver carcinoma and hepatitis B virus infection.

The V gene is TRBV6-6, the J gene TRBJ2-7, with 7 nucleotides matching TRBD2. Germline CDR1 is MNHNY and CDR2 is SVGAGI (reference sequence). The J segment lost 1 base and the V segment lost 7 bases, leaving 13 bases of the junction unmatched. The length of the CDR3 is 16 residues. DNA of the CDR3: TGTGCCAGCAACCCTTATCCCGAAGCGGGATCCTACGAGCAGTACTTC. It translates to CASNPYPEAGSYEQYF.

On this clonotype itself: A junction end diverges from the germline sequence, so it may reflect a read error. The genes are TRBV4-1 and TRBJ2-1; D is possibly TRBD2 (5 bases). This CDR3 spans 13 amino acids. Germline CDR1 is MGHRA and CDR2 is YSYEKL. The DNA of the CDR3 is TGCGCCAACAGCCAAGTAGCGCACAATGAGCAGTTCTTC. Protein product: CANSQVAHNEQFF.

The chain employs TRBV6-1 and TRBJ2-1; 7 bases align to TRBD2. The germline V gene encodes CDR1 MNHNS and CDR2 SASEGT. Trimming at V came to 2 bases and at J to 4 bases, leaving 8 bases not matched to a gene. CDR3 length: 16 amino acids. The CDR3 DNA reads TGTGCCAGCAGTGAATCGTTAACGGGAGGATACAATGAGCAGTTCTTC. It is translated as CASSESLTGGYNEQFF.

This rearrangement joins TRBV18 to TRBJ2-3; D unresolved. In germline, CDR1 is KGHSH, CDR2 LQKENI. V shed 0 bases and J shed 0 bases, with 7 bases lying between them. The CDR3 extends over 15 amino acids. CDR3 protein: CASSPPRSSTDTQYF. DNA of the CDR3: TGTGCCAGCTCACCACCGCGGTCTAGCACAGATACGCAGTATTTT.

This clonotype was seen at least ten times. The J gene is TRBJ1-5, the V gene TRBV12-3 or TRBV12-4; no reliable D call. V was trimmed by 1 base and J by 2 bases, leaving 3 bases between them. The CDR3 has 13 amino acids. The CDR3 protein is CASSLDGNQPQHF. CDR3 DNA sequence: TGTGCCAGCAGTTTAGATGGCAATCAGCCCCAGCATTTT.

Concerning this clonotype itself: The CDR3 carries no conserved terminal phenylalanine or tryptophan, so it likely arises from a read error. V is TRBV7-9 and J is TRBJ1-2; 7 bases fit TRBD1. The V gene end was trimmed by 5 bases and the J gene end by 6 bases; junction bases not matched to a gene: 12. In germline, CDR1 is SEHNR, CDR2 FQNEAQ (reference sequence). The length of the CDR3 is 15 residues. As DNA, the CDR3 is TGTGCCAGCAGCGTTTCGGACAGGCAAGACGATGGCTACACCTCC. This codes for CASSVSDRQDDGYTS.

The chain combines TRBV5-1 with TRBJ2-1; 10 nucleotides align to TRBD2. Germline-derived CDR1 and CDR2 are SGHRS and YFSETQ. This CDR3 has 15 amino acids. Trimming took 4 bases from V and 5 from J; bases not matched to a gene: 6. CDR3 DNA sequence: TGCGCCAGCAGCAGCCTAGCGGGAGCTAACAATGAGCAGTTCTTC. Translated: CASSSLAGANNEQFF.

To note about this clonotype: It may be a read error: a sequence one base away is much more abundant. The rearrangement links TRBV6-5 to TRBJ1-1; D is possibly TRBD1 (6 bases). The CDR3 runs 15 residues. Germline CDR1 is MNHEY and CDR2 is SVGAGI. The chain's CDR3 is CASSYSDSPPTGAFF. In DNA form, the CDR3 reads TGTGCCAGCAGTTACTCGGACAGTCCGCCCACTGGAGCTTTCTTT.

With regard to this clonotype: A read error may be the cause here, since a much bigger clone is one base away. The V and J genes are TRBV4-2 and TRBJ2-7; D is uncertain. CDR3 size: 15 residues. The germline CDR1 and CDR2 sequences are LGHNA and YNFKEQ. The V and J ends lost 4 bases and 2 bases respectively, with 15 bases between them. CDR3 region: CASSLSSTGTYEQYF. CDR3 DNA: TGTGCCAGCAGCCTTTCGTCGACGGGCACCTACGAGCAGTACTTC.

The count of this clonotype is one. A read error may produce the germline difference seen at one junction end. CDR3 nucleotide sequence: TGTGCCAACAGTTTAGCGGGGGGGGCCGGGGAGCTGTTTTTT. Translated: CANSLAGGAGELFF. The chain employs TRBV12-3 or TRBV12-4 and TRBJ2-2; 11 nucleotides agree with TRBD2. This CDR3 spans 14 amino acids.

This clonotype has more than one count but fewer than ten. V is TRBV5-1 and J is TRBJ2-5, with TRBD1 matching 7 bases. The CDR3 sequence is 14 residues long. CDR1 is SGHRS and CDR2 is YFSETQ in the germline V gene. V trimming: 4 bases; J trimming: 1 base; junction bases outside the gene matches: 4. The chain's CDR3 is CASSPGQAQETQYF. CDR3 sequence (DNA): TGCGCCAGCAGCCCAGGACAGGCCCAAGAGACCCAGTACTTC.

As for this clonotype: One junction end does not reproduce the germline sequence, and a read error may be involved. The chain carries TRBV10-1 and TRBJ2-1; no clear D gene. The germline CDR1 and CDR2 sequences are WNHNN and SYGVQD (reference sequence). The CDR3 is 13 amino acids. In DNA form, the CDR3 reads TGCGCCAGCAGTGACTCTACAGAAAATGTGCAGTTCTTC. It translates to CASSDSTENVQFF.

This clonotype was observed a handful of times. The junction departs from the called germline gene at one end, perhaps through a read error. V usage is TRBV6-6 and J usage is TRBJ2-7, with 12 bases identical to TRBD2. The CDR3 runs 15 residues. Germline V lookup: CDR1 MNHNY, CDR2 SVGAGI (reference sequence). The CDR3, as DNA: TGTGCCAGCAGTTCTGAGACTAGCGGGGGCTCCGAGCGGTACTTC. Translated: CASSSETSGGSERYF.

Many counts were recorded for this clonotype. The chain links TRBV6-2 or TRBV6-3 to TRBJ2-3; D call uncertain. V was trimmed by 3 bases and J by 0 bases, leaving 10 bases between them. The CDR3 is 15 amino acids. Germline loops: CDR1 MNHEY, CDR2 SVGEGT. The CDR3 is CASSYRGASTDTQYF. The CDR3, as DNA: TGTGCCAGCAGTTATCGTGGAGCTAGCACAGATACGCAGTATTTT.

There are many counts of this clonotype. This chain joins TRBV29-1 and TRBJ2-3; 7 nucleotides align to TRBD1. With 3 bases clipped from V and 1 base from J, the junction kept 10 bases outside the gene matches. The CDR3 spans 16 residues. Looked up from germline, CDR1 is SQVTM and CDR2 is ANQGSEA. CDR3 in DNA: TGCAGCGTTGAGGGACCAACAGGGGAAGGCACAGATACGCAGTATTTT. Translated: CSVEGPTGEGTDTQYF.

The chain has TRBV24-1 and TRBJ2-3, with D perhaps matching TRBD1 (6 bases). Trimming took 7 bases from V and 1 from J, leaving 17 bases between them. In germline, CDR1 is KGHDR, CDR2 SFDVKD. The CDR3 consists of 16 residues. In nucleotides, the CDR3 is TGTGCCACCAGCGCCGTAACAGGGTTGGGCACAGATACGCAGTATTTT. Translation: CATSAVTGLGTDTQYF.

As concerns this clonotype: A much bigger clone sits one base away, suggesting this may be a read error. V gene TRBV7-8 combines with J gene TRBJ2-7; 7 bases are shared with TRBD1. The CDR3 loop spans 14 amino acids. Looked up from germline, CDR1 is SGHVS and CDR2 is FQNEAQ. The CDR3 sequence: CANSWDRQGGEQYF. The CDR3 DNA follows: TGTGCCAACAGCTGGGATAGACAGGGTGGCGAGCAGTACTTC.